Described below is a single T cell receptor (beta chain) sequence and its context. In its sample, this clone was seen once. Its binding antigen is unknown. No much larger clone exists at a distance of one base, and base qualities are not known. The data derive from a study of graft-versus-host responses after intestinal transplantation (dated by TCRdb to the early 2020s). Background for the entire study: The transplants that recipients got were multivisceral, liver-intestinal, or isolated intestinal. Every recipient was given anti-thymocyte globulin induction, then maintenance tacrolimus and steroids for about three years. After intestinal transplantation, graft-versus-host and host-versus-graft alloreactive T cell clones in the graft, circulation and bone marrow were tracked using bulk TCR-beta CDR3 sequencing. To identify alloreactive clones, pre-transplant mixed lymphocyte reaction products were sequenced and compared with unstimulated pre-transplant donor and recipient T cells. Of the roughly 25 intestinal transplant recipients enrolled in the cohort, one of whom was a retransplant, a few patients without pretransplant specimens were excluded. Donor T cell macrochimerism was defined as a peak of at least 4% donor T cells among recipient peripheral blood mononuclear cells. Rather than going through the commercial service, samples from three later patients were sequenced in-house on an Illumina MiSeq and processed with MiXCR.

Library preparation was by the immunoSEQ multiplex PCR assay. For most patients, genomic DNA was isolated with the Qiagen DNeasy Blood and Tissue Kit and sent frozen to Adaptive Biotechnologies for TCR sequencing. For most patients, high-throughput TCR-beta CDR3 sequencing of genomic DNA was performed by Adaptive Biotechnologies. The paper's processing steps were these. TCR sequencing data were retrieved from Adaptive's ImmunoSEQ software for 15 to 20 patients, whereas a few other patients were processed with MiXCR and VDJtools. To correct CD4 versus CD8 sorting errors, any sequence found in both subsets at a frequency ratio below 5:1 was removed. CDR3 nucleotide sequences shared by donor and recipient were removed because the origin of these sequences could not be assigned. To count as alloreactive, a clone needed at least 2-fold expansion over unstimulated cells and a minimum CFSE-low frequency of 0.002% (template counts) or 0.001% (read counts). Clones were considered mappable if detected in sequenced pre-transplant spleen, lymph node, or MLR CFSE-low populations of the donor or recipient. Cumulative frequency of alloreactive clones was calculated as a percentage of all sequences weighted by copy number. What TCRdb holds here is the immuneACCESS table cut down to in-frame rearrangements. Part of the clones is not present; checked against another copy, under half of the missing clones reflect an unresolved V gene, and the others are unexplained. Clone size and the V and J calls come from that table; the DNA yielded D and trimming. The sample profile shows about 93,000 clones; about 93% of them were found once. The ten largest clonotypes hold over 0.45% of the sample.

Compared with germline, V lacks 1 base and J lacks 6 bases; bases without a gene match: 11. The CDR3 goes from the cysteine to the phenylalanine over 17 residues. Only the CDR3 portion is preserved as DNA: 51 bases, with reading frame beginning at the first base. CDR1 and CDR2 (SGHKS, YYEKEE) derive from the germline V gene (reference sequence). The study at large found these results: GvH clones turned up in recipient bone marrow, with some appearing earlier in ileal mucosa or blood, a pattern consistent with an intestinal mucosal origin. Early after transplant, peak levels of circulating GvH clones were found to be associated with declines in HvG clones. In patients with donor T cell macrochimerism, the allografts had high GvH to HvG T cell clonal ratios. Conclusions were limited by the relatively low number and heterogeneity of intestinal transplant patients.

What the time point label conveys for this sample: cells obtained before transplantation from donor or recipient. CD3+CD4+ and CD3+CD8+ populations were FACS-sorted from unstimulated pre-transplant donor and recipient cells taken from spleen or lymph nodes. The receptor chain draws on TRBV5-5 and TRBJ2-3; 10 nucleotides in the junction match TRBD2. The source of this sequence is a human donor who received an intestinal transplant. The sample was unstimulated CD8+ T cells sorted from spleen or lymph node cells, taken before intestinal transplant. Here is the DNA: TGTGCCAGCAGCTTGCAGCTAGCGGGAGCCTCCGGGGATACGCAGTATTTT. It codes for CASSLQLAGASGDTQYF.